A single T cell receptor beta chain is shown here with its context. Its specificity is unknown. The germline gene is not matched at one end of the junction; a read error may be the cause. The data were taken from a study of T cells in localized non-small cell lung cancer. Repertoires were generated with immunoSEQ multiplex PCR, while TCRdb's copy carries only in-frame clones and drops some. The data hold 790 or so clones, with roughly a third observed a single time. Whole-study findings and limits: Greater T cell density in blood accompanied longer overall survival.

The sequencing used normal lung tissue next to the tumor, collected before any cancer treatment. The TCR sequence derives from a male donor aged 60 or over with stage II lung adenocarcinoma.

CDR3 bases: TGCGTCAGCTACAGCGGAGGGGGTGCAGAGACCCAGTACTTC. Encoded protein: CVSYSGGGAETQYF. The rearrangement joins TRBV10-2 to TRBJ2-5; either TRBD1 or TRBD2 may supply D (6 bases each). CDR3 length equals 14 residues. Germline lookup yields CDR1 WSHSY and CDR2 SAAADI.